This TCR beta chain was documented in a study of blood T cell repertoires in COVID-19. In the study overall: There were acute and convalescent COVID-19 samples, and they came from the United States, Italy and Spain. Nucleic acid was either cDNA or gDNA, and it came from T cells, B-cell-depleted T cells, or PBMCs.

This CDR3 contains 15 residues. Per the germline V gene, CDR1 is SGDLS and CDR2 is YYNGEE. V lost 4 bases and J lost 1; bases outside the gene matches: 4. Participants' own reports of clinical history determined their cohort assignment. Up to 2 weeks before entering the study, exposed participants had met a COVID-19 case. Clones were read by immunoSEQ multiplex PCR, and TCRdb kept only the in-frame ones, dropping some. The profile shows 200,000 to 300,000 clones, 70% to 90% of them singletons. The TCR was taken from a man in his fifties who had been exposed to COVID-19. This chain connects TRBV9 to TRBJ2-2, with 7 nucleotides matching TRBD2. Sequenced material: PBMCs or T cells enriched from blood (not recorded which). The CDR3 DNA reads as TGTGCCAGCAGCTCTTTAGCGGGGAACACCGGGGAGCTGTTTTTT. Its protein product is CASSSLAGNTGELFF.